This T cell receptor beta chain was captured in a study of beta chain features in type 1 diabetes. Findings and caveats of the study: Within each of all four CD4+ subsets, Type 1 diabetes patients had TCRB CDR3s that were moderately but significantly shorter.

This clone was counted between two and nine times. Its antigen is undetermined. cDNA synthesis used the whole RNA isolate, giving expressed TCRB sequences. Profiled with immunoSEQ multiplex PCR; TCRdb holds only in-frame clones, not every one. The sample carries approximately 160,000 clones, over 55% recorded once. CDR1 SQVTM and CDR2 ANQGSEA come from the germline V gene. The CDR3 length is 11 residues. V was pared by 6 bases and J by 6 bases, with 8 bases between. Sorted CD4+ subsets: naive, central memory, regulatory, stem cell-like memory (CD45RO/CCR7/CD25/CD127/CD95/CD27 panel). The chain carries TRBV29-1 and TRBJ2-2; D gene unclear. The sequencing sample was made of naive CD4+ T cells from blood. The sequence was obtained from a man aged 25-40 years with type 1 diabetes. The CDR3 region is CSVAGSGELFF. The CDR3 DNA sequence: TGCAGCGTCGCAGGCTCCGGGGAGCTGTTTTTT.